The 18 T cell receptor beta chains below were found in one sample sequenced in a study of OX40 agonist ivuxolimab in advanced cancers. Method: immunoSEQ multiplex PCR; TCRdb's copy keeps in-frame clones and lacks some. Among about 45,000 clones listed, approximately 88% were seen once. This specimen consisted of CD4+ or CD8+ T cells sorted from blood, obtained in a trial of the OX40 agonist ivuxolimab. Receptors originate from an adult with an advanced solid tumor such as melanoma, head and neck, liver or kidney cancer.

V is TRBV27 and J is TRBJ2-3, with TRBD2 matching 8 bases. The CDR3 is 17 residues long. V gave up 4 bases and J gave up 6 bases; unmatched junction bases: 15. The germline V gene has CDR1 MNHEY and CDR2 SMNVEV (reference sequence). The CDR3 nucleotides read TGTGCCAGCAGTTCCTTTGAACGGGGGGGCTTGGTTGATACGCAGTATTTT. Its translation is CASSSFERGGLVDTQYF.

The chain carries TRBV29-1 and TRBJ1-5, with 9 bases that match TRBD1. CDR1 and CDR2 from the germline V gene are SQVTM and ANQGSEA. The CDR3 covers 14 residues. V was clipped by 6 bases and J by 4 bases; unmatched bases: 7. The CDR3 bases are TGCAGCGTCGCCTGGGGACAGGGTAATCAGCCCCAGCATTTT. Protein sequence: CSVAWGQGNQPQHF.

This chain links TRBV9 with TRBJ2-2, with TRBD2 as a possible D gene (7 bases). V was shortened by 4 bases and J by 1 base, with 17 bases between the two germline ends. The V gene's germline CDR1 is SGDLS and CDR2 YYNGEE. This CDR3 region has 17 residues. The CDR3 DNA is TGTGCCAGCAGCCCGGGGGGCGGGGCCCTGAACACCGGGGAGCTGTTTTTT. It codes for CASSPGGGALNTGELFF.

J is TRBJ1-1 and V is TRBV13; the match to TRBD1 covers 9 bases. Germline CDR1 and CDR2: PRHDT and FYEKMQ (reference sequence). The CDR3 has 14 residues. The V and J ends lost 4 bases and 0 bases, in that order; junction bases with no gene match: 0. CDR3 loop: CASSWTGVNTEAFF. In DNA form, the CDR3 reads TGTGCCAGCAGCTGGACAGGGGTGAACACTGAAGCTTTCTTT.

The V gene is TRBV9, the J gene TRBJ1-4; the match to TRBD1 covers 9 bases. Germline V lookup: CDR1 SGDLS, CDR2 YYNGEE. The V gene end was trimmed by 9 bases and the J gene end by 1 base; junction bases not matched to a gene: 13. This CDR3 comprises 17 residues. CDR3 DNA: TGTGCCAATATAGAGGGACAGGGATCCCTAACTAATGAAAAACTGTTTTTT. Residues: CANIEGQGSLTNEKLFF.

V and J are TRBV28 and TRBJ2-2, with 8 bases matching TRBD1. J gave up 3 bases and V 4 bases, and 22 bases lay outside the gene matches. Germline CDR1 and CDR2: MDHEN and SYDVKM. This CDR3 has 21 residues. CDR3 residues: CASSSLRTGYTSGPYTGELFF. CDR3 coding DNA: TGTGCCAGCAGTTCACTAAGGACAGGGTACACGAGCGGACCTTACACCGGGGAGCTGTTTTTT.

This chain uses TRBV5-6 with TRBJ1-2; D remains unclear. The CDR3 has 14 amino acids. Trimming shortened V by 2 bases and J by 0 bases, and 8 bases separated the two germline ends. The germline CDR1 and CDR2 sequences are SGHDT and YYEEEE. The CDR3 sequence is CASSFVGSNYGYTF. CDR3 DNA sequence: TGTGCCAGCAGCTTTGTGGGGTCTAACTATGGCTACACCTTC.

V and J are TRBV6-4 and TRBJ1-2; a weak D match, TRBD1 (5 bases). Germline V gives CDR1 MRHNA, CDR2 SNTAGT. The CDR3 has 13 residues. Trimming removed 3 bases from V and 2 bases from J, with 7 bases in between. This CDR3 reads CASSEGVNYGYTF. In nucleotides, the CDR3 is TGTGCCAGCAGTGAGGGGGTCAACTATGGCTACACCTTC.

The CDR3 spells CAIGAGSTEAFF. The CDR3 DNA sequence: TGTGCCATCGGAGCAGGGTCTACTGAAGCTTTCTTT. This chain connects TRBV2 to TRBJ1-1, with D possibly being TRBD1 (5 bases). The germline gives CDR1 SNHLY, CDR2 FYNNEI. This CDR3 is built from 12 residues. Trimming took 10 bases from V and 5 from J, leaving 14 bases between them.

This clone was counted once. A junction boundary mismatches the germline segment, possibly from a read error. The chain is built from TRBV7-7 and TRBJ2-1, with D perhaps matching TRBD1 (6 bases). The CDR3 has 12 amino acids. From germline, CDR1 is SSHAT and CDR2 FNYEAQ (reference sequence). The CDR3, as DNA: TGTGCTAGCAGCTTAGGGGACAACAAGCAGTTCTTC. Residues: CASSLGDNKQFF.

The chain links TRBV28 to TRBJ1-5; 7 bases fit TRBD1. V was pared by 2 bases and J by 0 bases, with 4 bases of the junction left unmatched. The CDR3 totals 16 residues. Germline V gene data show CDR1 as MDHEN and CDR2 as SYDVKM. The chain's CDR3 is CASSLGTAYSNQPQHF. The CDR3, as DNA: TGTGCCAGCAGTTTAGGGACAGCTTATAGCAATCAGCCCCAGCATTTT.

The CDR3 region is CSVALRNSYEQYF. In DNA, the CDR3 is TGCAGCGTTGCCCTTCGAAACTCCTACGAGCAGTACTTC. This chain joins TRBV29-1 and TRBJ2-7; D is unclear. The CDR3 runs to 13 residues. Germline-derived CDR1 and CDR2 are SQVTM and ANQGSEA. V was pared by 4 bases and J by 0 bases, with 10 bases between.

The V and J genes are TRBV28 and TRBJ2-7; D ambiguous. The germline gives CDR1 MDHEN, CDR2 SYDVKM. Between the trimmed V and J ends, which lost 5 bases and 6 bases, there was a span of 14 bases. This CDR3 has 13 residues. CDR3 in amino acids: CASSLLNSGEQYF. The CDR3 DNA reads as TGTGCCAGCAGTCTACTTAATTCAGGCGAGCAGTACTTC.

The V and J genes are TRBV25-1 and TRBJ1-4; TRBD1 matches 8 bases. This CDR3 has 17 amino acids. The V gene end was trimmed by 2 bases and the J gene end by 0 bases; junction bases not matched to a gene: 5. CDR1 and CDR2 from the germline V gene are MGHDK and SYGVNS. The CDR3 DNA is TGTGCCAGCAGTGAAGTGGGACAGGACGCAACTAATGAAAAACTGTTTTTT. It translates to CASSEVGQDATNEKLFF.

By share, this clone ranks as medium-sized (0.01 to 0.1%). This sequence joins TRBV9 and TRBJ1-2; D unresolved. Germline CDR1 and CDR2: SGDLS and YYNGEE. Trimming removed 0 bases from V and 5 bases from J, with 11 bases in between. The CDR3 is 14 residues long. The CDR3 is CASSVDTPSYGYTF. Written as DNA, the CDR3 is TGTGCCAGCAGCGTAGACACCCCCTCGTATGGCTACACCTTC.

J is TRBJ2-1 and V is TRBV9; TRBD2 agrees at 7 bases. There are 15 residues in the CDR3. Trimming cost V 2 bases and J 6 bases; bases outside gene matches: 8. CDR1 SGDLS and CDR2 YYNGEE come from the germline V gene. For the CDR3, the DNA is TGTGCCAGCAGCGTCGGGGGGAGGGTATTCAATGAGCAGTTCTTC. As protein: CASSVGGRVFNEQFF.

This chain connects TRBV7-9 to TRBJ2-7; D unclear. The CDR3 sequence is 14 residues long. Looked up from germline, CDR1 is SEHNR and CDR2 is FQNEAQ (reference sequence). The V gene lost 5 bases and the J gene lost 0 bases, with 11 bases spanning the gap. The CDR3 DNA is TGTGCCAGCAGCCCTCGCATGTCCTCCTACGAGCAGTACTTC. Translated: CASSPRMSSYEQYF.

The chain recombines TRBV19 with TRBJ2-1; D not certain. Germline CDR1 is LNHDA and CDR2 is SQIVND (reference sequence). CDR3 length equals 14 residues. Trimming stripped 6 bases from V and 4 bases from J, with 13 bases between. CDR3 amino acids: CASSLFGLYNEQFF. The CDR3 DNA follows: TGTGCCAGTAGCTTATTTGGCCTTTACAATGAGCAGTTCTTC.